This TCR beta chain was identified in a study of blood T cell repertoires in COVID-19. Overall study: Material from acute and convalescent COVID-19 was sourced from the United States, Italy and Spain. The cDNA or gDNA used as material had been derived from T cells, B-cell-depleted T cells, or PBMCs.

CDR1 and CDR2 (germline): LGHNA, YNFKEQ. The V end was cut by 6 bases, the J end by 8 bases, with 22 bases between. The CDR3 is 16 residues long. How the authors handled the data: Reference gene primers were amplified, and this amplification served to estimate nucleated cell counts. Data came from immunoSEQ multiplex PCR; TCRdb stores just in-frame clones and leaves some out. For V, J and clone size, that table is used; D and trimming come from the DNA. The repertoire holds about 260,000 clones, 80% to 90% seen once, with approximately 4% in the top ten. This rearrangement joins TRBV4-2 to TRBJ1-4, with a tentative D call TRBD1 (5 bases). What was sequenced was peripheral blood. The sequence came from a man aged 55 to 70 with acute or convalescent COVID-19. As DNA, the CDR3 is TGTGCCAGCAGACTCTTGACTGGGGCCGGTGGGGAAAAACTGTTTTTT. Amino acid sequence: CASRLLTGAGGEKLFF.